This entry lists 3 T cell receptor beta chains sequenced from one sample in a study of T cells after yellow fever vaccination. Each CDR3 protein is one row after TCRdb ran MiXCR on the 5' RACE reads. The sample holds some 150,000 distinct CDR3 sequences; roughly 9.6% are singletons and the top ten take 36%. The input for sequencing was CD8+ T cells sorted from PBMCs, taken 15 days after the yellow fever booster vaccination. These receptors were collected from a man younger than 35 who received the YFV17D yellow fever vaccine.

This clonotype has more than one count but fewer than ten. The rearrangement links TRBV5-8 to TRBJ2-7; D is possibly TRBD1 (6 bases). In germline, CDR1 is SGHTS, CDR2 YDEGEE. This CDR3 is 12 amino acids long. The V end was cut by 2 bases, the J end by 7 bases, with 10 bases between. In DNA form, the CDR3 reads TGTGCCAGCAGCTTCCCAGGGGATGAGCAGTACGTC. As protein: CASSFPGDEQYV.

This clonotype has only a few counts. The chain has TRBV12-3 or TRBV12-4 and TRBJ2-3; perhaps TRBD2 as D (5 bases). This CDR3 has 17 residues. V lost 7 bases and J 0 bases, leaving 20 bases between the germline ends. The CDR3 loop reads CASTPPRGSSSTDTQYF. The CDR3 DNA reads as TGTGCCAGCACTCCCCCCCGGGGATCCTCTAGCACAGATACGCAGTATTTT.

This clonotype was seen many times. The gene calls are TRBV5-5 and TRBJ1-2; a weak D match, TRBD1 (5 bases). The CDR3 runs to 15 residues. Germline CDR1 SGHKS, CDR2 YYEKEE (reference sequence). Trimming removed 0 bases from V and 4 bases from J, with 13 bases in between. DNA of the CDR3: TGTGCCAGCAGCTTGGTTAGGGGCCCAGCCTATGGCTACACCTTC. Its protein is CASSLVRGPAYGYTF.